One and the same sample provided the 15 T cell receptor beta chains below, sequenced in a study of T cell responses to AZD1222 COVID-19 vaccine. Generated by immunoSEQ multiplex PCR, the TCRdb table keeps only in-frame clones and is missing some. The sample contains 70,000 to 90,000 clones, approximately 83% of which appear only once. Sequencing was performed on peripheral blood, taken 28 days after the second AZD1222 dose. The receptors shown here come from an adult who received the AZD1222 COVID-19 vaccine.

The CDR3 protein is CASSLMRGREVPNEKLFF. The CDR3 coding sequence is TGTGCCAGCAGCTTGATGAGGGGGCGAGAAGTCCCTAATGAAAAACTGTTTTTT. This chain connects TRBV5-5 to TRBJ1-4, with 7 bases identical to TRBD1. Germline assignment: CDR1 SGHKS and CDR2 YYEKEE (reference sequence). J lost 3 bases, V lost 1 base, and 12 bases had no gene match. This CDR3 is built from 18 residues.

V is TRBV7-2 and J is TRBJ1-1, with D unclear. Germline-derived CDR1 and CDR2 are SGHTA and FQGNSA. Trimming shortened V by 1 base and J by 3 bases, and 12 bases separated the two germline ends. The CDR3 covers 15 residues. The CDR3 reads CASSLVVQVDTEAFF. The CDR3 coding sequence is TGTGCCAGCAGCTTAGTGGTCCAGGTGGACACTGAAGCTTTCTTT. Complete variable domain (other parts from reference TRBV7-2 and TRBJ1-1): GAGVSQSPSNKVTEKGKDVELRCDPISGHTALYWYRQSLGQGLEFLIYFQGNSAPDKSGLPSDRFSAERTGGSVSTLTIQRTQQEDSAVYLCASSLVVQVDTEAFFGQGTRLTVV.

The rearrangement joins TRBV5-6 to TRBJ2-2; D unresolved. In germline, CDR1 is SGHDT, CDR2 YYEEEE. The ends were cut back, 0 bases at V and 6 bases at J, with 12 bases in the middle. The length of the CDR3 is 15 residues. CDR3 in amino acids: CASSLGNTLSGELFF. CDR3 nucleotide sequence: TGTGCCAGCAGCTTGGGGAATACCTTGTCCGGGGAGCTGTTTTTT.

The rearrangement uses TRBV7-2 and TRBJ1-2; D might be TRBD1 (5 bases). This CDR3 region has 15 residues. CDR1 SGHTA and CDR2 FQGNSA come from the germline V gene. Trimming removed 3 bases at V and 5 bases at J, with 16 bases between. The CDR3 reads CASSLGQASMYGYTF. CDR3 nucleotides: TGTGCCAGCAGCTTGGGGCAGGCGTCAATGTATGGCTACACCTTC.

The chain combines TRBV10-3 with TRBJ2-5, with 10 bases lining up with TRBD2. V trimming: 8 bases; J trimming: 5 bases; junction bases outside the gene matches: 5. The germline CDR1 and CDR2 sequences are ENHRY and SYGVKD. This CDR3 has 13 residues. DNA for the CDR3: TGTGCCATCTCGGGGACTAGCGTGGAGACCCAGTACTTC. Amino acid sequence: CAISGTSVETQYF.

This chain uses TRBV7-2 with TRBJ1-2, with a tentative D call TRBD1 (6 bases). Trimming stripped 5 bases from V and 4 bases from J, with 11 bases between. Germline CDR1 is SGHTA and CDR2 is FQGNSA. The CDR3 has 13 residues. CDR3 protein: CASSRDTFYGYTF. The CDR3 DNA sequence: TGTGCCAGCAGCCGGGACACCTTCTATGGCTACACCTTC.

The rearrangement joins TRBV6-2 or TRBV6-3 to TRBJ1-3; no clear D gene. The V gene's germline CDR1 is MNHEY and CDR2 SVGEGT. This CDR3 contains 12 residues. Trimming took off 6 bases at V and 2 bases at J, with 5 bases between the two ends. CDR3 sequence (DNA): TGTGCCAGCAGCCCCGCTGGAAACACCATATATTTT. This translates into CASSPAGNTIYF.

The V gene is TRBV6-6, the J gene TRBJ2-5; D remains unclear. This CDR3 is built from 13 residues. Germline V CDR1 and CDR2: MNHNY, SVGAGI (reference sequence). V was clipped by 8 bases and J by 4 bases, with 14 bases between them. CDR3 bases: TGTGCCAGCGGAACGGGCGGCGCAGAGACCCAGTACTTC. Translating gives CASGTGGAETQYF.

This clone appeared a few times. The chain carries TRBV21-1 and TRBJ1-2; the table's D call, TRBD1, was not checked against the DNA. TRBV21-1 is a listed pseudogene. The CDR3 has 14 residues. The CDR3 DNA follows: TGTGCCAGCAGCGAAGACAGGGCCGGCTATGGCTACACCTTC. Amino acid sequence: CASSEDRAGYGYTF.

This rearrangement joins TRBV28 to TRBJ1-2; D not certain. The CDR3 extends over 15 amino acids. Germline V CDR1 and CDR2: MDHEN, SYDVKM. Trimming removed 6 bases from V and 0 bases from J, with 14 bases in between. The CDR3 sequence is CASSRERAANYGYTF. The CDR3 bases are TGTGCCAGCAGCCGCGAACGGGCCGCTAACTATGGCTACACCTTC.

The V call is TRBV6-6, the J call TRBJ1-2, with no clear D. CDR3 size: 12 residues. The germline CDR1 and CDR2 sequences are MNHNY and SVGAGI (reference sequence). Trimming cost V 2 bases and J 8 bases, with 9 bases left between them. The chain's CDR3 is CASSYTGQGYTF. The CDR3 DNA reads TGTGCCAGCAGTTACACGGGCCAAGGCTACACCTTC.

This CDR3 reads CASKSRGDRGTDTQYF. The CDR3 nucleotides are TGTGCCAGCAAATCGCGTGGGGACAGGGGAACAGATACGCAGTATTTT. The chain links TRBV11-2 to TRBJ2-3, with 10 bases matching TRBD1. The V gene's germline CDR1 is SGHAT and CDR2 FQNNGV. CDR3 length equals 16 residues. The ends lost 7 bases at V and 3 bases at J; junction bases unmatched: 10.

The rearrangement links TRBV25-1 to TRBJ2-2, with D uncertain. Germline lookup yields CDR1 MGHDK and CDR2 SYGVNS. V was cut by 5 bases and J by 6 bases, with 7 bases left in between. The CDR3 spans 12 residues. The CDR3 sequence is CASSFNSGELFF. The DNA of the CDR3 is TGTGCCAGCAGTTTTAATTCCGGGGAGCTGTTTTTT.

V and J are TRBV19 and TRBJ2-2; 7 bases line up with TRBD1. V dropped 6 bases and J dropped 4; count of bases not matched to a gene: 8. CDR3 length: 15 residues. From germline, CDR1 is LNHDA and CDR2 SQIVND (reference sequence). CDR3 region: CASRLPGQSTGELFF. CDR3 coding DNA: TGTGCCAGTAGACTCCCGGGACAGTCCACCGGGGAGCTGTTTTTT.

This clone was seen once. The chain has TRBV10-3 and TRBJ2-1; 10 positions match TRBD2. The CDR3 consists of 14 residues. Germline trimming cut 11 bases from V and 5 bases from J; bases unmatched to any gene: 9. Per germline, CDR1 ENHRY and CDR2 SYGVKD. The DNA for the CDR3 is TGTGCCGCCAAAGTAGCGGGAGGCAACAATGAGCAGTTCTTC. Translated: CAAKVAGGNNEQFF.